One sample yielded the 7 T cell receptor beta chains listed below, sequenced in a study of post-analysis software for immune sequencing data. Regarding the study as a whole: About 5 TRBV segments were more frequent in patients than controls; TRBV5-6, TRBV5-1 and TRBV20-1 belonged to this group.

The antigens of these receptors remain unknown. Unique molecular identifiers were present in the TCR beta cDNA libraries. Each CDR3 protein gets one entry after TCRdb re-called the PCR reads with MiXCR. The table lists 750,000 to 950,000 distinct CDR3 sequences, 53% of them singletons. The sequenced sample was blood. These receptors were taken from a girl between 10 and 17 years old with multiple sclerosis.

This chain uses TRBV20-1 with TRBJ2-7; 8 positions match TRBD2. Germline V gives CDR1 DFQATT, CDR2 SNEGSKA (reference sequence). Trimming removed 3 bases from V and 1 base from J; junction bases left unmatched: 8. The CDR3 is made up of 15 amino acids. The CDR3 protein is CSARDSGAESYEQYF. CDR3 nucleotides: TGCAGTGCTAGGGATAGCGGGGCGGAGTCCTACGAGCAGTACTTC.

The V gene is TRBV5-1, the J gene TRBJ1-2, with no clear D. V was cut by 0 bases and J by 4 bases, with 13 bases left in between. The CDR3 contains 15 residues. Germline V gene data show CDR1 as SGHRS and CDR2 as YFSETQ. The CDR3: CASSLDGGLVYGYTF. As DNA, the CDR3 is TGCGCCAGCAGCTTGGACGGTGGATTGGTCTATGGCTACACCTTC.

This clonotype was counted only a few times. The V gene is TRBV20-1, the J gene TRBJ2-7, with a possible D match to TRBD2 (7 bases). The CDR3 length is 15 residues. V was clipped by 7 bases and J by 0 bases, with 19 bases between them. The germline V gene has CDR1 DFQATT and CDR2 SNEGSKA (reference sequence). The DNA of the CDR3 is TGCAGTGTACCGGGGAGGGGGAAAGGCTCCTACGAGCAGTACTTC. Its translation: CSVPGRGKGSYEQYF.

This clonotype was counted a single time. V and J are TRBV23-1 and TRBJ2-1; a possible D gene is TRBD2 (7 bases). TRBV23-1 is an ORF; its function is uncertain. This CDR3 region has 20 residues. V was pared by 4 bases and J by 8 bases, with 33 bases between. The CDR3, as DNA: TGCGCCAGCAGTCCCCACGGTTGGGGAAGCATCTCGGCGGGGGCGTATGAGCAGTTCTTC. Translating it yields CASSPHGWGSISAGAYEQFF.

This chain connects TRBV27 to TRBJ1-2, with D tentatively TRBD1 (6 bases). The CDR3 extends over 14 amino acids. Deletions cut 5 bases from V and 1 base from J, with 11 bases between. The V gene's germline CDR1 is MNHEY and CDR2 SMNVEV (reference sequence). CDR3 sequence (DNA): TGTGCCAGCAGTCAGTACAGGGTTAACTATGGCTACACCTTC. Translated, it gives CASSQYRVNYGYTF.

The CDR3 region is CASSWDRGFNTGELFF. For the CDR3, the DNA is TGTGCCAGCAGTTGGGACAGGGGGTTTAACACCGGGGAGCTGTTTTTT. The chain carries TRBV27 and TRBJ2-2; 11 nucleotides align to TRBD1. V lost 4 bases, J lost 2 bases, and 3 bases stayed unmatched. Per the germline V gene, CDR1 is MNHEY and CDR2 is SMNVEV (reference sequence). CDR3 length equals 16 residues.

This clonotype was seen ten or more times. The chain employs TRBV20-1 and TRBJ1-1; 7 bases are shared with TRBD1. This CDR3 contains 15 residues. Germline CDR1 and CDR2: DFQATT and SNEGSKA (reference sequence). Germline trimming cut 1 base from V and 3 bases from J; bases unmatched to any gene: 8. The CDR3 protein is CSARAAGGMDTEAFF. The DNA for the CDR3 is TGCAGTGCTAGAGCGGCAGGGGGTATGGACACTGAAGCTTTCTTT.